This T cell receptor (beta chain) is drawn from a study of blood T cell repertoires in COVID-19. As for the study in general: Nucleic acid was either cDNA or gDNA, and it came from T cells, B-cell-depleted T cells, or PBMCs.

Germline V lookup: CDR1 SEHNR, CDR2 FQNEAQ (reference sequence). V lost 4 bases, J lost 5 bases, and 6 bases stayed unmatched. This CDR3 has 14 residues. Original handling: It was from reference gene primer amplification that nucleated cell counts were estimated. The table came from immunoSEQ multiplex PCR; TCRdb's copy has only in-frame clones and leaves some out. V, J and clone size reflect that table, while D and trimming were determined from the DNA. The sample yields approximately 290,000 clones, approximately 85% seen once. The clonotype originates from a human donor with COVID-19, enrolled during active disease. The donor label of this sample is uncertain. This sequence joins TRBV7-9 and TRBJ2-7; 9 bases line up with TRBD1. Sequencing was carried out using peripheral blood. DNA of the CDR3: TGTGCCAGCAGCTGGGACAGGGTACCCCACGAGCAGTACTTC. Its translation: CASSWDRVPHEQYF.